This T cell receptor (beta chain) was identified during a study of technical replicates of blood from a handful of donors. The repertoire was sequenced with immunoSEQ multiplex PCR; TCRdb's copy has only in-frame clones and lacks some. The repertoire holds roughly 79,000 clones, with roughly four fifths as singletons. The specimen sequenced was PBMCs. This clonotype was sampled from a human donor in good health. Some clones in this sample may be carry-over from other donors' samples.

Written as DNA, the CDR3 is TGTGCCAGCAGTGATGGACTAGCGGGAATCTCTGGGGCCAACGTCCTGACTTTC. Translation gives CASSDGLAGISGANVLTF. This chain joins TRBV6-4 and TRBJ2-6, with 12 bases fitting TRBD2. V dropped 3 bases and J dropped 0; count of bases not matched to a gene: 3. Germline V gives CDR1 MRHNA, CDR2 SNTAGT. There are 18 residues in the CDR3.